These 10 T cell receptor beta chains originate from one sample sequenced in a study of Graves' ophthalmopathy and Graves' hyperthyroidism. Researchers took RNA transcripts and amplified TCR beta CDR3 regions from them. An initial RT-PCR round employing HTBI primers preceded a second-round multiplex PCR. TCRdb reanalysed the multiplex PCR reads using MiXCR and keeps one entry per CDR3 protein. The sample lists hundreds of thousands of distinct CDR3 sequences, 15% occurring once. Sequenced sample: peripheral blood. All receptors come from a woman under 30 with stable Graves' hyperthyroidism.

This clonotype was found many times. J is TRBJ2-5 and V is TRBV12-3 or TRBV12-4; D gene unclear. V lost 6 bases and J 3 bases, leaving 5 bases between the germline ends. The CDR3 spans 11 residues. The CDR3 nucleotides read TGTGCCAGCAGCCAAGAAGAGACCCAGTACTTC. Translated: CASSQEETQYF.

The chain has TRBV7-9 and TRBJ2-5; D may match TRBD1 or TRBD2 (6 bases each). The V gene's germline CDR1 is SEHNR and CDR2 FQNEAQ (reference sequence). CDR3 size: 15 residues. Trimming cost V 4 bases and J 7 bases, with 19 bases left between them. The CDR3 region has the DNA TGTGCCAGCAGCTCAGGTGTTGGGGGGCGGCCGACCCAGTACTTC. Its translation: CASSSGVGGRPTQYF.

This clonotype was picked up a small number of times. The V call is TRBV12-3 or TRBV12-4, the J call TRBJ2-5; maybe TRBD2 (6 bases). CDR3 length equals 15 residues. Trimming stripped 6 bases from V and 4 bases from J, with 18 bases between. The CDR3 DNA sequence: TGTGCCAGCAGCCCGGGACTTCAAAATGGAGAGACCCAGTACTTC. Protein: CASSPGLQNGETQYF.

This clonotype was observed at least ten times. This chain uses TRBV19 with TRBJ1-1; D is perhaps TRBD1 (6 bases). Germline V lookup: CDR1 LNHDA, CDR2 SQIVND (reference sequence). With 9 bases removed from V and 3 bases from J, the gap between germline ends came to 14 bases. The CDR3 loop spans 13 amino acids. The CDR3 is CASAPQGHTEAFF. CDR3 nucleotides: TGTGCCAGCGCCCCCCAGGGGCACACTGAAGCTTTCTTT.

This clonotype has at least ten counts. The CDR3 DNA sequence: TGTGCCAGCACCCGGACACTGACTTTCTCTGGAAACACCATATATTTT. Translation: CASTRTLTFSGNTIYF. This sequence joins TRBV12-3 or TRBV12-4 and TRBJ1-3; maybe TRBD1 (5 bases). This CDR3 contains 16 residues. V was clipped by 7 bases and J by 0 bases, with 16 bases between them.

This clonotype was seen ten or more times. The J gene is TRBJ2-2, the V gene TRBV24-1; perhaps TRBD2 as D (6 bases). V dropped 4 bases and J dropped 0 bases, with 14 bases sitting between them. This CDR3 is 17 amino acids long. The V gene's germline CDR1 is KGHDR and CDR2 SFDVKD. The CDR3 spells CATSETRERTNTGELFF. Here the CDR3 DNA reads TGTGCCACCAGTGAGACTAGGGAGAGGACGAACACCGGGGAGCTGTTTTTT.

This clonotype was detected many times. The CDR3 spells CASSPQGSPNTGELFF. The CDR3 nucleotides read TGTGCCAGCAGTCCACAGGGGAGCCCGAACACCGGGGAGCTGTTTTTT. The chain is built from TRBV11-2 and TRBJ2-2; TRBD1 matches 7 bases. The CDR3 length is 16 residues. Trimming at V came to 6 bases and at J to 0 bases, leaving 7 bases not matched to a gene. Germline V gene data show CDR1 as SGHAT and CDR2 as FQNNGV.

This clonotype has ten or more counts. The rearrangement links TRBV12-3 or TRBV12-4 to TRBJ1-2; D unclear. The length of the CDR3 is 14 residues. Trimming pared 5 bases from V and 4 bases from J, leaving 14 bases between. CDR3 residues: CASSPDRNPYGYTF. For the CDR3, the DNA is TGTGCCAGCAGTCCGGACCGAAATCCCTATGGCTACACCTTC.

In this sample, this clonotype turned up many times. The V call is TRBV10-3, the J call TRBJ2-7; TRBD1 might be the D (6 bases). Between the trimmed V and J ends, which lost 4 bases and 2 bases, there was a span of 15 bases. The V gene's germline CDR1 is ENHRY and CDR2 SYGVKD. The CDR3 runs to 15 residues. The CDR3 here is CAISGLAGGTYEQYF. CDR3 coding DNA: TGTGCCATCAGTGGTTTAGCTGGGGGCACCTACGAGCAGTACTTC.

The chain has TRBV6-1 and TRBJ2-5; 9 bases are a match to TRBD1. CDR1 is MNHNS and CDR2 is SASEGT in the germline V gene. This CDR3 has 14 amino acids. Trimming took 4 bases from V and 3 from J; bases not matched to a gene: 3. CDR3 nucleotides: TGTGCCAGCAGTGGTCGGACAGGGGAAGAGACCCAGTACTTC. It yields the protein CASSGRTGEETQYF.